This TCR beta chain was found in a study of vaccination effects on CD4 cells after COVID-19. Using immunoSEQ multiplex PCR, the repertoire was profiled, and TCRdb retains in-frame clones only, with some absent. The data show just under 75,000 clones, with roughly 74% seen just once and roughly 2.9% held by the top ten. To note about this clone: Its target is not known.

Before any sequencing was done, the ViraFEST assay used viral peptide pools to expand antigen-specific CD4+ T cells. The culture ran for approximately nine days before CD4+ T cells were isolated. Each vaccine recipient was nucleocapsid antibody negative and had no prior SARS-CoV-2 infection. V was cut by 10 bases and J by 0 bases, with 9 bases left in between. The CDR3 totals 13 residues. Per the germline V gene, CDR1 is SNHLY and CDR2 is FYNNEI. This receptor was identified in a human donor who received a COVID-19 vaccine. V is TRBV2 and J is TRBJ1-4; D remains unclear. The sample in question was CD4+ T cells from PBMCs cultured with HCoV-NL63 spike peptides, obtained before COVID-19 vaccination. DNA of the CDR3: TGTGCCACGAAGGGTACAACTAATGAAAAACTGTTTTTT. Translation gives CATKGTTNEKLFF.